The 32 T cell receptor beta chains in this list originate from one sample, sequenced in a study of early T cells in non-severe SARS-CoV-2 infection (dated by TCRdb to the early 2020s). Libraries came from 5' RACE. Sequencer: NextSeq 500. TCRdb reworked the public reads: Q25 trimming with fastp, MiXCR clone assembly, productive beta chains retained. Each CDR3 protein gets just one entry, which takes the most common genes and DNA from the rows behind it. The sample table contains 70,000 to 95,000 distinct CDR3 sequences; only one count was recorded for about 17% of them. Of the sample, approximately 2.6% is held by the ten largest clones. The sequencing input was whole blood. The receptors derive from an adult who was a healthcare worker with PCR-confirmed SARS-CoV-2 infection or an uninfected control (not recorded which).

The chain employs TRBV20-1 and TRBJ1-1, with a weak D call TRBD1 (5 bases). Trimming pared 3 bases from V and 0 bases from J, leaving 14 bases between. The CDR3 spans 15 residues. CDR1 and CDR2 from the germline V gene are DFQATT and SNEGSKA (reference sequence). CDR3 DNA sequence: TGCAGTGCTAGGAGGCAGGGCTCGGTGAACACTGAAGCTTTCTTT. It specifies CSARRQGSVNTEAFF.

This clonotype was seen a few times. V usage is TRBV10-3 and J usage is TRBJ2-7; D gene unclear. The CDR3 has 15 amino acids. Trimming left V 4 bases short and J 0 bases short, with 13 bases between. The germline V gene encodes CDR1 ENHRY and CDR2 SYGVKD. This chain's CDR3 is CAISGPGLSSYEQYF. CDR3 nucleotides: TGTGCCATCAGTGGTCCCGGCCTGAGCTCCTACGAGCAGTACTTC.

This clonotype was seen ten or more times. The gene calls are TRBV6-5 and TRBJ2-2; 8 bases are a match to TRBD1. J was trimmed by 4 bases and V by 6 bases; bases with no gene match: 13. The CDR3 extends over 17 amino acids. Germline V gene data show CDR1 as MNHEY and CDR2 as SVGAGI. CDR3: CASRRSIGTGSTGELFF. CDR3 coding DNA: TGTGCCAGCAGACGGTCCATCGGGACAGGTTCCACCGGGGAGCTGTTTTTT.

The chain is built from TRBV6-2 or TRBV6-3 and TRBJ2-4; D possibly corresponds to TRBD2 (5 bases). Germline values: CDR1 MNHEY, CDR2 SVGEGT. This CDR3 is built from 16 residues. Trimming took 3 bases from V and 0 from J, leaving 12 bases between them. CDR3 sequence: CASSYRGWEAKNIQYF. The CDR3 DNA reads TGTGCCAGCAGTTATCGGGGTTGGGAAGCCAAAAACATTCAGTACTTC.

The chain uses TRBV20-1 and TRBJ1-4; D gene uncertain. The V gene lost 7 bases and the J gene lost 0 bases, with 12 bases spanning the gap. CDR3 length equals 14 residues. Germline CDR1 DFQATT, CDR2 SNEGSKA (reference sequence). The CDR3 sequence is CSGQGQATNEKLFF. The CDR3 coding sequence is TGCAGTGGTCAAGGGCAGGCAACTAATGAAAAACTGTTTTTT.

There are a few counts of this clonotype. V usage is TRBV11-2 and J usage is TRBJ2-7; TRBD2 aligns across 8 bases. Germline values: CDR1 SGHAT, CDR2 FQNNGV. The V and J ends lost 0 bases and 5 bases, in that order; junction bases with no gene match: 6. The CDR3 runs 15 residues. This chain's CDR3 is CASSLDYSTSDEQYF. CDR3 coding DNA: TGTGCCAGCAGCTTAGATTATTCGACTAGCGACGAGCAGTACTTC. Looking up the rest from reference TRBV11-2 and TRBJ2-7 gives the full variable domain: EAGVAQSPRYKIIEKRQSVAFWCNPISGHATLYWYQQILGQGPKLLIQFQNNGVVDDSQLPKDRFSAERLKGVDSTLKIQPAKLEDSAVYLCASSLDYSTSDEQYFGPGTRLTVT.

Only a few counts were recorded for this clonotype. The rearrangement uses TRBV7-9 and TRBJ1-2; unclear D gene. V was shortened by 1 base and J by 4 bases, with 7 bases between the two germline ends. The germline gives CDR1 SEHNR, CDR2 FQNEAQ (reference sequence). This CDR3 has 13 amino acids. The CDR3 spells CASSLGLSYGYTF. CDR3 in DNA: TGTGCCAGCAGCTTAGGCCTCAGCTATGGCTACACCTTC. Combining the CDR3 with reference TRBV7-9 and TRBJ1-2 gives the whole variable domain DTGVSQNPRHKITKRGQNVTFRCDPISEHNRLYWYRQTLGQGPEFLTYFQNEAQLEKSRLLSDRFSAERPKGSFSTLEIQRTEQGDSAMYLCASSLGLSYGYTFGSGTRLTVV.

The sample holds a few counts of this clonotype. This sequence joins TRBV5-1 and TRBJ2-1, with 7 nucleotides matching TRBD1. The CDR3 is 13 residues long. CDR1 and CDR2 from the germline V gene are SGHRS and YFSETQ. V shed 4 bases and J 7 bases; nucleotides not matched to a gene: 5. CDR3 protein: CASSGKGQNEQFF. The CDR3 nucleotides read TGCGCCAGCAGCGGCAAGGGACAGAATGAGCAGTTCTTC.

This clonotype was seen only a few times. The CDR3 nucleotides are TGTGCCAGCAGTTACTCGACAGGGCTAGGGGAGCAGTTCTTC. Protein product: CASSYSTGLGEQFF. V is TRBV6-5 and J is TRBJ2-1, with 7 bases identical to TRBD1. The CDR3 covers 14 residues. Germline V gene data show CDR1 as MNHEY and CDR2 as SVGAGI. The ends lost 0 bases at V and 10 bases at J; junction bases unmatched: 6.

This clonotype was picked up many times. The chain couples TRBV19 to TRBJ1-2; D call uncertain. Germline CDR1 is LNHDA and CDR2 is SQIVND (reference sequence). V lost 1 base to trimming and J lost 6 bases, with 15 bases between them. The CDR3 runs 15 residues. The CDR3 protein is CASSIVVSGFNGYTF. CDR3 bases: TGTGCCAGTAGTATAGTGGTTTCGGGATTCAATGGCTACACCTTC.

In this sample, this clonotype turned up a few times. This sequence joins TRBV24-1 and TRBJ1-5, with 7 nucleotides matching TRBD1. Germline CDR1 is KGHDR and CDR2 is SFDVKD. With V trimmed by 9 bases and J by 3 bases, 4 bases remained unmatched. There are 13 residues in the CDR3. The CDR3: CATSGQFNQPQHF. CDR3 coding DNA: TGTGCCACCTCGGGACAGTTCAATCAGCCCCAGCATTTT.

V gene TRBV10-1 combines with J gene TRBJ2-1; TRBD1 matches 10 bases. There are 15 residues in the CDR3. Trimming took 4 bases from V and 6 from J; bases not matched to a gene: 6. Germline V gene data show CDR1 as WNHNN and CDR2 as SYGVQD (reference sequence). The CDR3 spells CASSALGTGVNEQFF. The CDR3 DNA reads TGCGCCAGCAGTGCTTTAGGGACAGGGGTCAATGAGCAGTTCTTC.

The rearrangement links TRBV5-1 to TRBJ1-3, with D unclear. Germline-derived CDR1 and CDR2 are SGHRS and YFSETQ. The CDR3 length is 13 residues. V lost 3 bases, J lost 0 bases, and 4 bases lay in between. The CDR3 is CASSSGSGNTIYF. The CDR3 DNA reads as TGCGCCAGCAGCTCGGGCTCTGGAAACACCATATATTTT.

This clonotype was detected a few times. The CDR3 nucleotides are TGTGCCAGCAGCCACATCCACTACGAGCAGTACTTC. Translating it yields CASSHIHYEQYF. The V call is TRBV3-1, the J call TRBJ2-7; D is undetermined. Germline CDR1 LGHDT, CDR2 YNNKEL (reference sequence). Trimming left V 3 bases short and J 3 bases short, with 6 bases between. The CDR3 covers 12 residues.

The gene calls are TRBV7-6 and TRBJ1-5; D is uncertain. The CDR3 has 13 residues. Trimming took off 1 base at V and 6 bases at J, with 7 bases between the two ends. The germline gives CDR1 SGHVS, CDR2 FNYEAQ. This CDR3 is CASSLDLSQPQHF. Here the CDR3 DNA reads TGTGCCAGCAGCTTAGACTTAAGTCAGCCCCAGCATTTT.

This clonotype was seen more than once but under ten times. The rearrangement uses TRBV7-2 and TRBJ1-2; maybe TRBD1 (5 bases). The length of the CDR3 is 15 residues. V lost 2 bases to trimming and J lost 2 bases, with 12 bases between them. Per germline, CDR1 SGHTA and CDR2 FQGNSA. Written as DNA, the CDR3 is TGTGCCAGCAGCTTATCCTGGGCAGGGAACTATGGCTACACCTTC. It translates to CASSLSWAGNYGYTF.

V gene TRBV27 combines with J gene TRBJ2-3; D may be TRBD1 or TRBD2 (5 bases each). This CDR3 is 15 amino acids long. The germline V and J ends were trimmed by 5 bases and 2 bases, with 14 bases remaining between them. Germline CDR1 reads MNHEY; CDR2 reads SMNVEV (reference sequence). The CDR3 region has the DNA TGTGCCAGCAGTGCTTCGGGACGGTCCACAGATACGCAGTATTTT. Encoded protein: CASSASGRSTDTQYF.

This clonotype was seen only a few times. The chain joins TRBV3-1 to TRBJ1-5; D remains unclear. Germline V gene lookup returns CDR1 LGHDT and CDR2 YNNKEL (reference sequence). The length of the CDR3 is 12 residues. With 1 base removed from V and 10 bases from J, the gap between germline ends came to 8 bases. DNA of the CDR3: TGTGCCAGCAGCCAAGCGGGTGGTCCCCAGCATTTT. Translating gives CASSQAGGPQHF. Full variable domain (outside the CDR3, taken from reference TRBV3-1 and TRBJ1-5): DTAVSQTPKYLVTQMGNDKSIKCEQNLGHDTMYWYKQDSKKFLKIMFSYNNKELIINETVPNRFSPKSPDKAHLNLHINSLELGDSAVYFCASSQAGGPQHFGDGTRLSIL.

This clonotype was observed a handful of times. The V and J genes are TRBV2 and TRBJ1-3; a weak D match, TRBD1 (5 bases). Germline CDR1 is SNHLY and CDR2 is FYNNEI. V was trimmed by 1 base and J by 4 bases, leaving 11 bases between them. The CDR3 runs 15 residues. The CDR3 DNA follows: TGTGCCAGCAGTGAAGAGGGACTGGGAGGAAACACCATATATTTT. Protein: CASSEEGLGGNTIYF.

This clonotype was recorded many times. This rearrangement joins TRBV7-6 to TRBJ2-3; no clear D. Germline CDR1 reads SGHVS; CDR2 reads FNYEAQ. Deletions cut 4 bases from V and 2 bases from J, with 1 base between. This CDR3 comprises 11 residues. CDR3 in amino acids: CASSSTDTQYF. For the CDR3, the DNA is TGTGCCAGCAGCTCCACAGATACGCAGTATTTT.

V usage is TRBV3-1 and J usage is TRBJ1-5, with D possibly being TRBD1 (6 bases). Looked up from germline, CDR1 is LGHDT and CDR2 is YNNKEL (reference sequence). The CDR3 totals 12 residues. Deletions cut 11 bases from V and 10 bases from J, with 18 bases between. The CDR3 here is CAVGDTVRPQHF. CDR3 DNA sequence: TGTGCCGTCGGGGACACCGTAAGACCCCAGCATTTT.

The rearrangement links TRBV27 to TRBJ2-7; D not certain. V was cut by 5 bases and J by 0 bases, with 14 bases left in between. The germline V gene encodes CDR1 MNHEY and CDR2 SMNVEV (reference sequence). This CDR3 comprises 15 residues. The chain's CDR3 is CASSAPRGSSYEQYF. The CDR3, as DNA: TGTGCCAGCAGTGCCCCTCGCGGCAGCTCCTACGAGCAGTACTTC.

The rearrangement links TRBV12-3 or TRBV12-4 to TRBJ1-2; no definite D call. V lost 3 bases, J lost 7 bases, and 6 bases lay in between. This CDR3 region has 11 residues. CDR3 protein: CASSFRSGYTF. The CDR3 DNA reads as TGTGCCAGCAGTTTTAGGAGTGGCTACACCTTC.

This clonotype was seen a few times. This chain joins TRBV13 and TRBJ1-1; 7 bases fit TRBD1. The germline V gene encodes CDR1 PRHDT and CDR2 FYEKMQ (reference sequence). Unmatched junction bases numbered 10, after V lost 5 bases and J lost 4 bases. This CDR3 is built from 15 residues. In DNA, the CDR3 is TGTGCCAGCAGCCAAACAGGGGTAGGAAGCACTGAAGCTTTCTTT. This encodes CASSQTGVGSTEAFF.

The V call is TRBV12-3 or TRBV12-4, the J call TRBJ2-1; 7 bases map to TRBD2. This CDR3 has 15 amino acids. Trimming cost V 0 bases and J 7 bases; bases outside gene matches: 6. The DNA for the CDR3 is TGTGCCAGCAGTTTAGCGGGAGGGCCGCGGAATGAGCAGTTCTTC. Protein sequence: CASSLAGGPRNEQFF.

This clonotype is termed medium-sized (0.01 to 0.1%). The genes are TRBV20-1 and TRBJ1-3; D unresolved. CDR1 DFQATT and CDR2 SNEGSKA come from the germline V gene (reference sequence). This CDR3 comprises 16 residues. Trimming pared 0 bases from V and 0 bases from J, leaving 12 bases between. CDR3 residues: CSARDLDPSSGNTIYF. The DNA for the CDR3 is TGCAGTGCTAGAGATCTCGACCCAAGCTCTGGAAACACCATATATTTT.

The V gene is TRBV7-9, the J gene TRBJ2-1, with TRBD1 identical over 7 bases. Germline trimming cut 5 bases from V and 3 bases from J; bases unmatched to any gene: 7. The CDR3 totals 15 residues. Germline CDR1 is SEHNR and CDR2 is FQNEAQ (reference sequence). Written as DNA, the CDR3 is TGTGCCAGCAGCCCCCCGGGACAGTTCTACAATGAGCAGTTCTTC. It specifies CASSPPGQFYNEQFF. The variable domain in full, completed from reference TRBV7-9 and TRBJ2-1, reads DTGVSQNPRHKITKRGQNVTFRCDPISEHNRLYWYRQTLGQGPEFLTYFQNEAQLEKSRLLSDRFSAERPKGSFSTLEIQRTEQGDSAMYLCASSPPGQFYNEQFFGPGTRLTVL.

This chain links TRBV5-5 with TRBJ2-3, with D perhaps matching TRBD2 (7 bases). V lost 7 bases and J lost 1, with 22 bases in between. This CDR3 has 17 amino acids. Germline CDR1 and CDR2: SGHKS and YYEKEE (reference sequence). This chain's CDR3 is CASHRGLAEGGTDTQYF. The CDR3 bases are TGTGCCAGCCACCGTGGGCTAGCGGAGGGGGGCACAGATACGCAGTATTTT.

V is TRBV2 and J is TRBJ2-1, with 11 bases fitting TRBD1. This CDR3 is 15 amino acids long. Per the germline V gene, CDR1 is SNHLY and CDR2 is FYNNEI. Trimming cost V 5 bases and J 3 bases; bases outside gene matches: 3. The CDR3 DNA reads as TGTGCCAGCAGTCGGACAGGGGGCCTCTACAATGAGCAGTTCTTC. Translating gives CASSRTGGLYNEQFF.

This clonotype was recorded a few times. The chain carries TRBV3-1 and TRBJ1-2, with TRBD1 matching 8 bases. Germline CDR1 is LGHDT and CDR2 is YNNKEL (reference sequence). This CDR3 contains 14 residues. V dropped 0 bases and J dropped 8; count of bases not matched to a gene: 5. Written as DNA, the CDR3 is TGTGCCAGCAGCCAAGATACCGACAGGGGCGGCTACACCTTC. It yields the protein CASSQDTDRGGYTF.

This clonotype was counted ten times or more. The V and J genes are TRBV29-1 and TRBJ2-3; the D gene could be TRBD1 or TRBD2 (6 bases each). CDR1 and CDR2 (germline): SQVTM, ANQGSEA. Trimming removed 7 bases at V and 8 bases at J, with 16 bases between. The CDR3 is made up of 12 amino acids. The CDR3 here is CSDQGTPGTQYF. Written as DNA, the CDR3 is TGCAGCGATCAGGGGACTCCGGGTACGCAGTATTTT.

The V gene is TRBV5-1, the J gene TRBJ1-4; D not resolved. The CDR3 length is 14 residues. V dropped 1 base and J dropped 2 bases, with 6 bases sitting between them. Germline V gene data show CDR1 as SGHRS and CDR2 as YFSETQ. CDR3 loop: CASSLRPTNEKLFF. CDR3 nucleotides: TGCGCCAGCAGCTTGCGCCCTACTAATGAAAAACTGTTTTTT.